This T cell receptor (beta chain) came from a study of T cells in Graves' hyperthyroidism and ophthalmopathy. Findings and limits, study-wide: Appearing also in blood were most of the thyroid clonotypes expanded above 0.001.

This clonotype was found a few times. The antigen remains unidentified. Disease lasting under 3 months, a NOSPECS grade of at least 4, and a Clinical Activity Score of at least 3 were features of the ophthalmopathy patients. What was amplified from RNA transcripts were TCR beta CDR3 regions. Primed by the HTBI set, a first-round RT-PCR was run on the TCR CDR3. MiXCR, applied by TCRdb to the multiplex PCR reads, yields one record per CDR3 protein. This sample has hundreds of thousands of distinct CDR3 sequences; over 12% occur once, and the top ten carry 4% to 5.5%. V lost 1 base, J lost 1 base, and 7 bases lay in between. From germline, CDR1 is LNHNV and CDR2 YYDKDF (reference sequence). The CDR3 consists of 15 residues.

Sequenced sample: blood. The genes are TRBV15 and TRBJ2-2, with D possibly being TRBD1 (6 bases). The sequence derives from a woman in her thirties or forties with Graves' ophthalmopathy. This CDR3 is CATSRATGNTGELFF. In nucleotides, the CDR3 is TGTGCCACCAGCAGAGCGACAGGGAACACCGGGGAGCTGTTTTTT.